This T cell receptor beta chain came from a study of regulatory T cells in long-lasting Graves disease (dated by TCRdb to the early 2020s). About the full investigation: Antithyroid drugs had been taken for less than 3 months by newly diagnosed Graves' disease patients. The study was conducted in China and was registered as a clinical trial. A total of 35 or so samples were covered by TCR sequencing, comprising around 13 persistent and around 20 newly diagnosed Graves' disease patients. This study used TCR sequencing and RNA sequencing of peripheral blood to compare persistent Graves' disease patients against newly diagnosed Graves' disease patients. What the authors observed across the whole study: Compared with newly diagnosed patients, patients with persistent Graves' disease had lower TCR Shannon entropy and fewer highly expanded clones, which suggests clonal expansion. Because the primary lesion, thyroid tissue, could not be accessed, the study looked at peripheral blood alone. Patients with persistent disease shared more public clonotypes (approximately 2,500) than newly diagnosed patients did (approximately 1,000). Only the TCR beta chain was sequenced and analyzed. TRBV28, TRBJ1-2 and TRBJ2-5 were preferentially used in persistent disease, while TRBV20-1 and TRBJ2-1 were favored in newly diagnosed disease. As a limitation, the authors acknowledged that the small sample size may reduce accuracy.

The germline V gene encodes CDR1 SEHNR and CDR2 FQNEAQ (reference sequence). The CDR3 starts with the cysteine, ends with the phenylalanine, and has 14 residues. Of all the DNA, just the CDR3 is kept, 42 bases in frame from base 1. Interpreted using the paper, the time point label stands for: newly diagnosed GD, antithyroid drugs for less than 3 months. For both TCR sequencing and RNA sequencing, RNA was extracted from PBMCs in TRIzol. The diagnosis of Graves' disease followed American Thyroid Association guidelines. Patients were recruited from an endocrinology department in Xi'an, China. Each patient gave approximately 10 milliliters of peripheral blood, collected in an EDTA anticoagulant tube. Ficoll Paque Plus density gradient separation was used to isolate PBMCs, and no further T cell sorting was performed. An Agilent 2100 Bioanalyzer and agarose gel were used to assess RNA quality, and a NanoDrop 2000 was used to measure RNA concentration.

This clonotype has ten or more counts. Its recognized antigen is unknown. No qualities accompany the bases; no much larger clone lies one base away. Library prep was done by multiplex PCR. Instrument on record: Illumina HiSeq 4000. CDR3 regions were amplified by Arm-PCR with iRepertoire HTBI primers to construct TCR beta libraries. Before sequencing, the PCR products went through gel purification. Concerning the study's data processing: Gene usage analysis of CDR3 amino acid clonotypes relied on the approximately 68 TRBV and fewer than 15 TRBJ segments identified across samples. COPE and FqMerger were used to merge filtered high-quality paired reads into contigs. BLAST was used to align contigs to IMGT TRBV, TRBD and TRBJ reference genes, and CDR3 was defined according to IMGT. Any clonotype with a frequency above 0.1% was classified as a highly expanded clone. Shannon entropy was used to measure repertoire diversity, and the Gini coefficient was used to measure V-J evenness. Clonotypes shared by more than one individual were considered public. TCRdb took the public reads, trimmed them with fastp at Q25, ran MiXCR for clone calling and kept in-frame beta chains. When rows share a CDR3 protein, they turn into one entry using the most common DNA and genes. These V and J calls derive from TCRdb rather than the authors' analysis. Recorded for this sample are roughly 440,000 distinct CDR3 sequences; about a sixth of them occurred a single time. The leading ten clones occupy around 23% of the sample.

The same data also went into a second study, on T cells in Graves' hyperthyroidism and ophthalmopathy. Reported in the second study: Stable Graves' hyperthyroidism was defined as the absence of progression to ophthalmopathy over 18 months of follow-up. Hyperthyroidism patients were newly diagnosed, had a disease duration of under 2 months, and were aged 18 to 65 years. Exclusion was applied to patients with uncontrolled infections, other autoimmune diseases, pregnancy or lactation. Diagnoses relied on clinical symptoms, serum thyroxine and TRAb, thyroid ultrasound and orbital computed tomography. A first-round RT-PCR of the TCR CDR3 used the HTBI primer set with the Qiagen OneStep RT-PCR kit. Most expanded thyroid clonotypes (frequency above 0.001) were also detected in blood, a finding suggesting that blood repertoires may reflect thyroid immune responses. A 13 V-J signature model separated ophthalmopathy from stable hyperthyroidism, with around 91% sensitivity and 81% to 82% specificity in cross-validation and 80%/75% in testing. In validation, progression to ophthalmopathy was predicted by the model with roughly 69% sensitivity and roughly 76% specificity, a median of 6.5 months before onset. A discovery cohort of around 98 patients, roughly 45 with Graves' ophthalmopathy and fewer than 65 with stable Graves' hyperthyroidism, was used to find distinguishing TCR V-J signatures. An independent validation cohort of under 20 hyperthyroidism patients and 17 patients who later progressed to ophthalmopathy tested prospective prediction of ophthalmopathy. The roughly 90 discovery patients were divided at random into training and test sets in a 7:3 ratio. Thyroid tissue and blood T-cell repertoires from roughly six Graves' hyperthyroidism patients were also compared in the study. Following sampling, methimazole starting at 30 mg daily was given to hyperthyroidism patients, and high-dose intravenous methylprednisolone was given to ophthalmopathy patients. A second multiplex PCR round built the libraries, followed by size selection and purification. Paired-end sequencing of the libraries was performed with 100 bp reads on an Illumina HiSeq2000. SOAPnuke was used to process the raw data, removing reads that contained adapters or uncalled bases, had a mean Phred below 15, or lacked an exact match to the constant primer or identifier. COPE v1.2.5 was used to merge high-quality paired reads, and clonotypes were defined as unique nucleotide sequences. Clonotypes were aligned to IMGT TRBV, TRBD and TRBJ reference segments using MiTCR v1.1. Analysis was restricted to V-J combinations with a frequency above 0.0001, which covered roughly 99% of repertoires. The TCS score was defined as F50 (clonal expansion) divided by E x V (chaos), with BLOSUM62-based TCRdist calculated between CDR3 peptides within each V-J. Welch's t-statistics and random forest reduced 450 to 600 V-J features to roughly 13, which were used in a naive Bayes classifier (R e1071). Sample size was not statistically predetermined, and investigators were not blinded to group allocation. TCR Vbeta CDR3 sequencing of roughly 140 peripheral blood samples (43 ophthalmopathy, 75 hyperthyroidism and approximately 17 progressor patients) is reported in the paper.

Specimen: peripheral blood mononuclear cells (PBMCs), collected at new diagnosis, from a patient treated with antithyroid drugs. The chain is assembled from TRBV7-9 and TRBJ2-6; 5 matching bases give a weak D call of TRBD1. This sequence was found in a woman aged 18-30 years with Graves disease. Donor details come from another sample of the same person, matched by shared clones. At the DNA level, the sequence is TGTGCAAGCTGTCCTTATGGGGCCGCCAACGTCCTGACTTTC. It translates as CASCPYGAANVLTF.